The following is a T cell receptor (beta chain) sequence with its context. These data are taken from a study of control samples from healthy donors and cancer patients. The table came from immunoSEQ multiplex PCR; TCRdb's copy has only in-frame clones and leaves some out. This table has approximately 86,000 clones, around nine tenths appearing once. Per the germline V gene, CDR1 is KGHDR and CDR2 is SFDVKD. The CDR3 is 17 amino acids. Between the trimmed V and J ends, which lost 3 bases and 0 bases, there was a span of 13 bases. The TCR was taken from a young man in good health. The chain uses TRBV24-1 and TRBJ2-2, with TRBD2 as a possible D gene (5 bases). The sample taken for sequencing was blood. CDR3 in amino acids: CATSDSRRASNTGELFF. As DNA, the CDR3 is TGTGCCACCAGTGATAGCAGGCGGGCATCGAACACCGGGGAGCTGTTTTTT.